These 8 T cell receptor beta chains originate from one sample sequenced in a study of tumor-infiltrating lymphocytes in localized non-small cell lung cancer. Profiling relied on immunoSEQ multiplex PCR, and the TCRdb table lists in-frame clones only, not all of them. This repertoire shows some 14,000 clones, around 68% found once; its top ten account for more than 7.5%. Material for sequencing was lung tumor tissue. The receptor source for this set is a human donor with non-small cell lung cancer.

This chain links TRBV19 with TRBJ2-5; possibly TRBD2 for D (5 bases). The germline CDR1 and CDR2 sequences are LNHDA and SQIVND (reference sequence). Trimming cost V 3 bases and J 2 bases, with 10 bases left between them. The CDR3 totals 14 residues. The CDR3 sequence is CASSIGGLQETQYF. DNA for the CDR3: TGTGCCAGTAGTATTGGCGGGCTTCAAGAGACCCAGTACTTC.

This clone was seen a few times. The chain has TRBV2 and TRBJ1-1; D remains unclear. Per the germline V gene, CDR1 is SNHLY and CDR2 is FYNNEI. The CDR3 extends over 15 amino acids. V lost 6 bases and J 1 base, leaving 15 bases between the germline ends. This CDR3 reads CASSATETSNTEAFF. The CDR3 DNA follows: TGTGCCAGCAGCGCTACCGAGACATCGAACACTGAAGCTTTCTTT. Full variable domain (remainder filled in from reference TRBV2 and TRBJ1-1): EPEVTQTPSHQVTQMGQEVILRCVPISNHLYFYWYRQILGQKVEFLVSFYNNEISEKSEIFDDQFSVERPDGSNFTLKIRSTKLEDSAMYFCASSATETSNTEAFFGQGTRLTVV.

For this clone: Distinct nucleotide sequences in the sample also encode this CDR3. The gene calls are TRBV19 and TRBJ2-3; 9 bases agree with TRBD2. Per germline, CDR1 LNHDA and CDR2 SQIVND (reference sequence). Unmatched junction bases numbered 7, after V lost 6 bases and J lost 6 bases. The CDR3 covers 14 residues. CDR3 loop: CASSLAGGQDTQYF. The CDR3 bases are TGTGCCAGTAGCTTGGCGGGGGGGCAGGATACGCAGTATTTT.

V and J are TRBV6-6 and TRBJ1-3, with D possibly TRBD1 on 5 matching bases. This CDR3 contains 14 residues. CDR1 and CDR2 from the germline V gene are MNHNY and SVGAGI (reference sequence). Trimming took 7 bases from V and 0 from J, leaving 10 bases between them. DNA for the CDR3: TGTGCCAGCATGCCAGGGCACTCTGGAAACACCATATATTTT. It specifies CASMPGHSGNTIYF.

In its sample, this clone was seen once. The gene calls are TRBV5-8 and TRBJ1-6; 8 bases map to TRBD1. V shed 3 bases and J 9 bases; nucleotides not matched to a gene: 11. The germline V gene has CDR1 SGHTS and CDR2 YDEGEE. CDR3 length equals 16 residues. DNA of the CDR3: TGTGCCAGCAGCTCCTCGGGACAGGCTTCTTCTTCACCCCTCCACTTT. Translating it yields CASSSSGQASSSPLHF.

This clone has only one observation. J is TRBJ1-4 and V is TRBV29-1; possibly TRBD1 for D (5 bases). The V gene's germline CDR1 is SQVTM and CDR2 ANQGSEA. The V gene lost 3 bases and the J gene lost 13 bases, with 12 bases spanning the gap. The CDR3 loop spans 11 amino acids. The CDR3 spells CSVEMTAGLFF. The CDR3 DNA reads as TGCAGCGTTGAGATGACAGCGGGACTGTTTTTT.

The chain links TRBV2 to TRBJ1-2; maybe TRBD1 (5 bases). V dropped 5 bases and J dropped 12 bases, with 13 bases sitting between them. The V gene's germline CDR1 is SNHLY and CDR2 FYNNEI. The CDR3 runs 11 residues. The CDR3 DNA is TGTGCCAGCAGTCCCCGACAGCTCAACACCTTC. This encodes CASSPRQLNTF.

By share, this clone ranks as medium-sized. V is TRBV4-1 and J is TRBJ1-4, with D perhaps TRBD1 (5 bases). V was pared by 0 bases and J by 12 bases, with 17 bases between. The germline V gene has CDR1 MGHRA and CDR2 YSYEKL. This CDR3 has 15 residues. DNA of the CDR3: TGCGCCAGCAGCCAAGATCCTGCCAAGGGACGGGAACTGTTTTTT. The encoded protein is CASSQDPAKGRELFF.